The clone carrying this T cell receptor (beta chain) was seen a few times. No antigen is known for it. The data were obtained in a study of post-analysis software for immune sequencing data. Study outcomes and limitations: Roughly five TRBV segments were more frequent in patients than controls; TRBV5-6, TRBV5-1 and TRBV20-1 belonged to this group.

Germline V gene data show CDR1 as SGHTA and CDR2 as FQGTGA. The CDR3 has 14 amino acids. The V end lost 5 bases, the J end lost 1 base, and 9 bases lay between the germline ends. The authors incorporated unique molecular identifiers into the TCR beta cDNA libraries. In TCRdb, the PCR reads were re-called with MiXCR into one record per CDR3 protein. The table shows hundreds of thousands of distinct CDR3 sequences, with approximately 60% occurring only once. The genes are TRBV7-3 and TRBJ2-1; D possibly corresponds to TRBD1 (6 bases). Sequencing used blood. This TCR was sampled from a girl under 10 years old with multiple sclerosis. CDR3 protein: CASSDGQSYNEQFF. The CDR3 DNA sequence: TGTGCCAGCAGCGACGGACAGTCCTACAATGAGCAGTTCTTC.